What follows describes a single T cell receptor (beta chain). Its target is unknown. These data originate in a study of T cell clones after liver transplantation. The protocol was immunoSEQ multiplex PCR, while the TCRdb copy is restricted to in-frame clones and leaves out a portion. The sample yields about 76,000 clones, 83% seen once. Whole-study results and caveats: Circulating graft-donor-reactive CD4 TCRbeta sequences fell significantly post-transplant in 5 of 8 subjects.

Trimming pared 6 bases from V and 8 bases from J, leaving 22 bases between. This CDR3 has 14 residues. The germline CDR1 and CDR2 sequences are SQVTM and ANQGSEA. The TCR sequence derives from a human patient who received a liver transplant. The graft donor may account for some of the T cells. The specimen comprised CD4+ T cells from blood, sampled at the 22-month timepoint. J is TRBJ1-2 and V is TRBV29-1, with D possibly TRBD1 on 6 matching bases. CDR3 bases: TGCAGCGTCCCAATGGGGGGCAGCGAGAGGGGCTACACCTTC. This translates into CSVPMGGSERGYTF. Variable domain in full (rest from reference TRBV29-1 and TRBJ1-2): SAVISQKPSRDICQRGTSLTIQCQVDSQVTMMFWYRQQPGQSLTLIATANQGSEATYESGFVIDKFPISRPNLTFSTLTVSNMSPEDSSIYLCSVPMGGSERGYTFGSGTRLTVV.